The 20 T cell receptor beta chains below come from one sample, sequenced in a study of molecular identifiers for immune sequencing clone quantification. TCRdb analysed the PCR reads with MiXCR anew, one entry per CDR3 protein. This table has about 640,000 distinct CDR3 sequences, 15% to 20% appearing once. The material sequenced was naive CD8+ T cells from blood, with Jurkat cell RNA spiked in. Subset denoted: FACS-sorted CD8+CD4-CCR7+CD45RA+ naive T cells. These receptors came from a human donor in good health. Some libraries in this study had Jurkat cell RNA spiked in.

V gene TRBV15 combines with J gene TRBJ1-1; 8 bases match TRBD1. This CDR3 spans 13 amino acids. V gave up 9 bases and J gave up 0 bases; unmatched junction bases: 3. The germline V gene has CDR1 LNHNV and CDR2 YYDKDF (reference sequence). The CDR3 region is CATGQGMNTEAFF. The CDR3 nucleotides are TGTGCCACAGGACAGGGTATGAACACTGAAGCTTTCTTT.

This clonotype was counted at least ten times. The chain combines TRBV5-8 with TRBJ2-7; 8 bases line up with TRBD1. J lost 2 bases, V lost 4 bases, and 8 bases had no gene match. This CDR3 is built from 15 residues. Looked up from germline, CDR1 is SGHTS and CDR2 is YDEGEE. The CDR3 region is CASSPGQGSPYEQYF. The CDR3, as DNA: TGTGCCAGCAGCCCCGGACAGGGTAGTCCCTACGAGCAGTACTTC.

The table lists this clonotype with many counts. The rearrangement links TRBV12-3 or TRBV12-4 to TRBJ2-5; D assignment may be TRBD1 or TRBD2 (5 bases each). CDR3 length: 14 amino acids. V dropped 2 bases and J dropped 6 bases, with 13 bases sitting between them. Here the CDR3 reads CASSLFRGAKTQYF. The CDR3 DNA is TGTGCCAGCAGTTTATTCCGGGGCGCGAAGACCCAGTACTTC.

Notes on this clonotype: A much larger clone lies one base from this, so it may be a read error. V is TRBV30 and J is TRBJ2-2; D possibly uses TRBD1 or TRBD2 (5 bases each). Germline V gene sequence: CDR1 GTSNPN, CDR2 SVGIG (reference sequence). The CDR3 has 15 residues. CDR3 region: CAWSVGATNTGELVF. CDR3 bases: TGTGCCTGGAGTGTAGGGGCTACCAACACCGGGGAGCTGGTTTTT.

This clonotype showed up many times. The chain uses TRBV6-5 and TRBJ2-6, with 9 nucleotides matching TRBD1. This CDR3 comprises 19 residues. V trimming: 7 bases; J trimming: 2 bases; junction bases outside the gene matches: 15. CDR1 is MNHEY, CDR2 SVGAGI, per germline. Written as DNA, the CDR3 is TGTGCCAGCACCCTTTCCGGGACAGGGACACTGGCTGGGGCCAACGTCCTGACTTTC. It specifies CASTLSGTGTLAGANVLTF.

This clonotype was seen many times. CDR3 sequence: CASSPESYRVQPQHF. CDR3 nucleotide sequence: TGTGCCAGTAGTCCGGAATCTTACAGGGTGCAGCCCCAGCATTTT. The chain uses TRBV19 and TRBJ1-5; weak D call: TRBD1 (6 bases). V lost 5 bases and J lost 7, with 18 bases in between. The length of the CDR3 is 15 residues. The germline V gene has CDR1 LNHDA and CDR2 SQIVND (reference sequence).

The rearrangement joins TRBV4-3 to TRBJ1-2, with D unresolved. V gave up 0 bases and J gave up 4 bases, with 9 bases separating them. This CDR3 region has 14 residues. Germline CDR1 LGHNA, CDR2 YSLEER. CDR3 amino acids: CASSQDGLLYGYTF. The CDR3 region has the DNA TGCGCCAGCAGCCAAGATGGGCTGCTCTATGGCTACACCTTC.

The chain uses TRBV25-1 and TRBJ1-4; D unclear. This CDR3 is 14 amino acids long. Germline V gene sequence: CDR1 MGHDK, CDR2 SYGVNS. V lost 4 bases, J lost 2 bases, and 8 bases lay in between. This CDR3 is CASSAQGTNEKLFF. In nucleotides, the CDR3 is TGTGCCAGCAGTGCCCAAGGGACTAATGAAAAACTGTTTTTT.

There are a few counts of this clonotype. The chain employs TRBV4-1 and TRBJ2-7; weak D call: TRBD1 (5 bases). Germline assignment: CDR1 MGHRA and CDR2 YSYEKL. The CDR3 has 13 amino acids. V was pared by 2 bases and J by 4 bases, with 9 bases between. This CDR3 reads CASSQRAGYEQYF. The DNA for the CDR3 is TGCGCCAGCAGCCAAAGGGCAGGGTACGAGCAGTACTTC.

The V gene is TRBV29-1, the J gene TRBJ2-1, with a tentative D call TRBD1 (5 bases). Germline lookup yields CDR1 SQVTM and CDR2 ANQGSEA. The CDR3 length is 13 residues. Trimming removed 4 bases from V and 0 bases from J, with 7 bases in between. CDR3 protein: CSVVTVSYNEQFF. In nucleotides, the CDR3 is TGCAGCGTTGTGACAGTCTCCTACAATGAGCAGTTCTTC.

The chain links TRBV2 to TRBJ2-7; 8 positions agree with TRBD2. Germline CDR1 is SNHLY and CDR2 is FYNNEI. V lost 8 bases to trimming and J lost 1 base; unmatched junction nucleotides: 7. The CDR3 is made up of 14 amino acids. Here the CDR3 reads CASDPSGRSYEQYF. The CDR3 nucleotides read TGTGCCAGCGACCCCAGCGGGAGATCCTACGAGCAGTACTTC.

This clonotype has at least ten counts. CDR3 nucleotide sequence: TGTGCCAGCAACGGACTCTCGGACACTGAAGCTTTCTTT. Protein sequence: CASNGLSDTEAFF. The chain couples TRBV6-5 to TRBJ1-1; D call uncertain. Germline CDR1 MNHEY, CDR2 SVGAGI. V dropped 7 bases and J dropped 3 bases, with 12 bases sitting between them. CDR3 size: 13 residues.

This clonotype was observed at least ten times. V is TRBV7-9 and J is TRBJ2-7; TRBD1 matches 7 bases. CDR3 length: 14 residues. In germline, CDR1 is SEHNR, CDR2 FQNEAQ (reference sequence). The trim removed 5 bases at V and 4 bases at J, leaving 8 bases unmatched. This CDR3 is CASSIGTAQYEQYF. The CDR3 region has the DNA TGTGCCAGCAGCATCGGGACAGCCCAATACGAGCAGTACTTC.

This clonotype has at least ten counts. The CDR3 loop is CAISRAANTEAFF. The CDR3, as DNA: TGTGCCATCAGTCGTGCGGCCAACACTGAAGCTTTCTTT. The chain employs TRBV10-3 and TRBJ1-1; D unclear. The V gene lost 5 bases and the J gene lost 2 bases, with 9 bases spanning the gap. The CDR3 length is 13 residues. Germline CDR1 ENHRY, CDR2 SYGVKD.

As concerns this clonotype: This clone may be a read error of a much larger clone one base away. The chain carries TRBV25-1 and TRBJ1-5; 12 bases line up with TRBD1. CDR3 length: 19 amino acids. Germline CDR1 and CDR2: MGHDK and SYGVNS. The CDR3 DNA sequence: TGTGCCGGCAGTGATTTCCGGGACAGGGGGCGCCGGGACAATCAGCCCCAGCATTTT. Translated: CAGSDFRDRGRRDNQPQHF.

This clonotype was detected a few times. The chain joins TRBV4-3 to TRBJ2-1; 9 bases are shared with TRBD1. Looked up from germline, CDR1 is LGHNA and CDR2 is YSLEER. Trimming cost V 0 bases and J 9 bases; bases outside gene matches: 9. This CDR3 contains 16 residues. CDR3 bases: TGCGCCAGCAGCCAAGATCGGGGACAGGGTAGGACTGAGCAGTTCTTC. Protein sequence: CASSQDRGQGRTEQFF.

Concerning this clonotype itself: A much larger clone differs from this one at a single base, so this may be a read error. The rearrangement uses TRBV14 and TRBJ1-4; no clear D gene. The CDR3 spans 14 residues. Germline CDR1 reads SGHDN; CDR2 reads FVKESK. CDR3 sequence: CASSQEIRNEKLLF. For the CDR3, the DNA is TGTGCCAGCAGCCAAGAAATCCGGAATGAAAAACTGCTTTTT.

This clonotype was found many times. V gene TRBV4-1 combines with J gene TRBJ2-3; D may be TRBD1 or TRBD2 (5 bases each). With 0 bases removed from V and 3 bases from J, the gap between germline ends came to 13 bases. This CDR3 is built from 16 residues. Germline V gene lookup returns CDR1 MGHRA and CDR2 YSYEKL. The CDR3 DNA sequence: TGCGCCAGCAGCCAAGAAATTAGCGAGGGGACAGATACGCAGTATTTT. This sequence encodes CASSQEISEGTDTQYF.

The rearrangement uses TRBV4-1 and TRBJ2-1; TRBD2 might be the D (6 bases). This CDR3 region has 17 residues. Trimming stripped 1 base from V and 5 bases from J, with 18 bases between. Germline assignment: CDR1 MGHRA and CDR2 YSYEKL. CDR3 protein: CASSQVAVVVADNEQFF. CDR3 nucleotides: TGCGCCAGCAGCCAAGTTGCTGTCGTGGTAGCGGACAATGAGCAGTTCTTC.

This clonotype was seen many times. The CDR3 DNA reads as TGTGCCAGTAGTCCAATGGCCGTGGGGGAGCAGTACTTC. As protein: CASSPMAVGEQYF. The chain uses TRBV19 and TRBJ2-7; D gene uncertain. V lost 5 bases to trimming and J lost 7 bases, with 15 bases between them. In germline, CDR1 is LNHDA, CDR2 SQIVND (reference sequence). The CDR3 is 13 amino acids.